A selection of T cell receptor beta chains follows, all from one sample in a study of cytomegalovirus exposure and HLA in healthy donors. Only in-frame clones appear in the TCRdb table, and some are missing; sequencing was by immunoSEQ multiplex PCR. The sample yields roughly 150,000 clones, approximately 80% seen once. Sequenced: PBMCs. These receptors came from a man younger than 40 in good health and CMV-seropositive. Each CDR3 is given with its conserved first and last residue. The order of the fields is CDR3 protein, CDR3 DNA, J gene, V gene, D gene, clone size. A D gene is named only where the DNA matches it firmly. Not all rows give a size; the values are once, few, many and, for expanded clones, a class.

CDR3: CASSFKEGHNEQFF
DNA: TGCGCCAGCAGCTTTAAGGAGGGGCACAATGAGCAGTTCTTC
J: TRBJ2-1
V: TRBV5-1
D: .
size: .

CDR3: CASSFGGIPSSYEQYF
DNA: TGTGCCAGCAGTTTTGGAGGGATCCCTTCCTCCTACGAGCAGTACTTC
J: TRBJ2-7
V: TRBV28
D: .
size: .

CDR3: CASTTWGVPDTQYF
DNA: TGTGCCAGCACCACCTGGGGGGTACCAGATACGCAGTATTTT
J: TRBJ2-3
V: TRBV28
D: .
size: .

CDR3: CASSVEAGGVADTQYF
DNA: TGTGCCAGCAGCGTAGAGGCGGGGGGAGTCGCAGATACGCAGTATTTT
J: TRBJ2-3
V: TRBV9
D: TRBD2
size: .

CDR3: CASSGLAGGEQFF
DNA: TGTGCCAGCAGTGGACTAGCGGGAGGTGAGCAGTTCTTC
J: TRBJ2-1
V: TRBV2
D: TRBD2
size: .

CDR3: CASSVADGLAGGPGEQYF
DNA: TGTGCCAGCAGCGTAGCCGACGGACTAGCGGGGGGACCAGGGGAGCAGTACTTC
J: TRBJ2-7
V: TRBV9
D: TRBD2
size: once

CDR3: CSASRQPQAFF
DNA: TGCAGTGCTAGTCGACAGCCCCAAGCTTTCTTT
J: TRBJ1-1
V: TRBV20-1
D: .
size: few

CDR3: CASTNRDWVSGANVLTF
DNA: TGTGCCAGCACCAACAGGGATTGGGTCTCTGGGGCCAACGTCCTGACTTTC
J: TRBJ2-6
V: TRBV2
D: .
size: .

CDR3: CAWSVPENYGYTF
DNA: TGTGCCTGGAGTGTACCAGAAAACTATGGCTACACCTTC
J: TRBJ1-2
V: TRBV30
D: .
size: .

CDR3: CASSLARTGHNEQFF
DNA: TGTGCCAGCAGCTTGGCGAGGACAGGGCATAATGAGCAGTTCTTC
J: TRBJ2-1
V: TRBV5-8
D: TRBD1
size: .

CDR3: CASSQTQGYEQYF
DNA: TGCGCCAGCAGCCAAACCCAGGGGTACGAGCAGTACTTC
J: TRBJ2-7
V: TRBV5-1
D: .
size: once

CDR3: CSVVLQGANEKLFF
DNA: TGCAGCGTTGTTTTACAGGGGGCCAATGAAAAACTGTTTTTT
J: TRBJ1-4
V: TRBV29-1
D: TRBD1
size: .

CDR3: CASSSGRDRTSYEQYF
DNA: TGTGCCAGCAGCTCGGGTCGGGACAGGACCTCCTACGAGCAGTACTTC
J: TRBJ2-7
V: TRBV5-4
D: TRBD1
size: .

CDR3: CASSVGPGTGEETQYF
DNA: TGTGCCAGCAGCGTGGGGCCCGGGACAGGGGAGGAGACCCAGTACTTC
J: TRBJ2-5
V: TRBV9
D: TRBD1
size: .

CDR3: CSVVGWGGRVNTEAFF
DNA: TGCAGCGTTGTGGGGTGGGGAGGGAGGGTGAACACTGAAGCTTTCTTT
J: TRBJ1-1
V: TRBV29-1
D: .
size: .

CDR3: CASRGIAGWSSYNEQFF
DNA: TGTGCCAGTAGAGGAATAGCGGGGTGGAGCTCCTACAATGAGCAGTTCTTC
J: TRBJ2-1
V: TRBV19
D: TRBD2
size: .

CDR3: CASSQVSGITISSYNEQFF
DNA: TGTGCCAGCAGCCAAGTTAGCGGGATAACCATTAGCTCCTACAATGAGCAGTTCTTC
J: TRBJ2-1
V: TRBV28
D: TRBD2
size: .

CDR3: CASRKREAEETQYF
DNA: TGTGCCAGTCGGAAGCGGGAGGCCGAAGAGACCCAGTACTTC
J: TRBJ2-5
V: TRBV19
D: TRBD2
size: .

CDR3: CASSLNQGVTEAFF
DNA: TGCGCCAGCAGCTTGAATCAGGGTGTCACTGAAGCTTTCTTT
J: TRBJ1-1
V: TRBV5-1
D: .
size: .

CDR3: CASSLGAGNTGELFF
DNA: TGTGCCAGCAGCTTGGGGGCAGGGAACACCGGGGAGCTGTTTTTT
J: TRBJ2-2
V: TRBV5-4
D: .
size: few

CDR3: CASSIAWILGQGGDEQFF
DNA: TGTGCCAGTAGTATAGCTTGGATATTGGGACAGGGGGGCGATGAGCAGTTCTTC
J: TRBJ2-1
V: TRBV19
D: TRBD1
size: .

CDR3: CASSIREAGSPLHF
DNA: TGTGCCAGCTCGATCAGGGAGGCTGGTTCACCCCTCCACTTT
J: TRBJ1-6
V: TRBV19
D: .
size: .

CDR3: CAISEPGTAQSTSGRTYEQYF
DNA: TGTGCCATCAGTGAGCCCGGGACAGCCCAAAGCACTAGCGGGAGGACCTACGAGCAGTACTTC
J: TRBJ2-7
V: TRBV10-3
D: TRBD2
size: .

CDR3: CASSMVWQGANEQYF
DNA: TGTGCCAGTAGTATGGTTTGGCAGGGGGCCAACGAGCAGTACTTC
J: TRBJ2-7
V: TRBV19
D: TRBD1
size: .

CDR3: CASSPGAAYGYTF
DNA: TGTGCCAGCTCACCCGGTGCCGCGTATGGCTACACCTTC
J: TRBJ1-2
V: TRBV18
D: .
size: .

CDR3: CASSIRVVGYGYTF
DNA: TGTGCCAGTAGTATCAGGGTAGTAGGCTATGGCTACACCTTC
J: TRBJ1-2
V: TRBV19
D: .
size: .

CDR3: CSSSLKTFSGREETQYF
DNA: TGTTCCAGCAGCCTTAAGACCTTTAGCGGGAGGGAAGAGACCCAGTACTTC
J: TRBJ2-5
V: TRBV7-9
D: TRBD2
size: .

CDR3: CASSQRGQGGEKLFF
DNA: TGTGCCAGCAGTCAAAGAGGGCAGGGAGGTGAAAAACTGTTTTTT
J: TRBJ1-4
V: TRBV2
D: .
size: .

CDR3: CASSLGGLYEQYF
DNA: TGTGCCAGCAGCTTAGGCGGGCTATACGAGCAGTACTTC
J: TRBJ2-7
V: TRBV11-2
D: .
size: .

CDR3: CASSPRQGHTGELFF
DNA: TGTGCCAGCAGTCCCAGACAGGGACATACCGGGGAGCTGTTTTTT
J: TRBJ2-2
V: TRBV27
D: TRBD1
size: .

CDR3: CASTLCEVSGYTF
DNA: TGTGCCAGCACTTTATGCGAGGTGAGTGGCTACACCTTC
J: TRBJ1-2
V: TRBV7-9
D: .
size: .

CDR3: CASSQVGNEQFF
DNA: TGCGCCAGCAGCCAAGTCGGCAATGAGCAGTTCTTC
J: TRBJ2-1
V: TRBV4-1
D: .
size: .

CDR3: CASSLVQGNYGYTF
DNA: TGTGCCAGCAGCTTAGTCCAGGGCAACTATGGCTACACCTTC
J: TRBJ1-2
V: TRBV7-9
D: .
size: .

CDR3: CASSWGRESYEQYF
DNA: TGTGCCAGCAGCTGGGGACGGGAGTCCTACGAGCAGTACTTC
J: TRBJ2-7
V: TRBV6-5
D: .
size: .

CDR3: CASSGGPDTEAFF
DNA: TGTGCCAGCAGTGGAGGTCCGGACACTGAAGCTTTCTTT
J: TRBJ1-1
V: TRBV25-1
D: .
size: .

CDR3: CASSTDRGPGNTIYF
DNA: TGTGCCAGCAGTACCGACAGGGGGCCTGGAAACACCATATATTTT
J: TRBJ1-3
V: TRBV6-5
D: TRBD1
size: .

CDR3: CASSQGQGAYEQYF
DNA: TGCGCCAGCAGCCAGGGACAGGGGGCCTACGAGCAGTACTTC
J: TRBJ2-7
V: TRBV4-1
D: TRBD1
size: few

CDR3: CASSNIAGQNIQYF
DNA: TGTGCCAGCAGTAACATTGCAGGGCAAAACATTCAGTACTTC
J: TRBJ2-4
V: TRBV28
D: .
size: .

CDR3: CSSSLGTGSFSYEQYF
DNA: TGTTCCAGCAGCTTAGGGACAGGGAGTTTCTCCTACGAGCAGTACTTC
J: TRBJ2-7
V: TRBV7-9
D: TRBD1
size: .

CDR3: CASSFVKSYEQYF
DNA: TGTGCCAGCAGCTTCGTAAAATCCTACGAGCAGTACTTC
J: TRBJ2-7
V: TRBV5-4
D: .
size: .

CDR3: CASSPPGTGGFFYEQFF
DNA: TGTGCCAGCTCACCGCCCGGGACAGGGGGATTTTTTTATGAGCAGTTCTTC
J: TRBJ2-1
V: TRBV18
D: TRBD1
size: .

CDR3: CASMRGNRNEQFF
DNA: TGTGCCAGCATGCGCGGGAACCGCAATGAGCAGTTCTTC
J: TRBJ2-1
V: TRBV27
D: .
size: .

CDR3: CASSVQIGGPETQYF
DNA: TGTGCCAGCAGCGTTCAGATCGGGGGGCCAGAGACCCAGTACTTC
J: TRBJ2-5
V: TRBV9
D: .
size: few

CDR3: CASSQPPRQEFTNEKLFF
DNA: TGCGCCAGCAGCCAACCCCCCAGACAGGAGTTCACTAATGAAAAACTGTTTTTT
J: TRBJ1-4
V: TRBV4-3
D: .
size: .

CDR3: CACTGEEQFF
DNA: TGTGCCTGTACCGGCGAGGAGCAGTTCTTC
J: TRBJ2-1
V: TRBV30
D: .
size: .